This T cell receptor beta chain was sequenced during a study of blood T cells in healthy people across ages. Combining a sample-barcoded 5' primer with a J-beta primer mix, a second PCR ran for about 6 to 11 cycles. TCRdb used MiXCR to reprocess the 5' RACE reads, holding one entry per CDR3 protein. The sample carries about 380,000 distinct CDR3 sequences, 45% to 60% recorded once. Germline V gene lookup returns CDR1 SGHVS and CDR2 FQNEAQ. The CDR3 has 16 residues. V was cut by 5 bases and J by 5 bases, with 20 bases left in between. The genes are TRBV7-8 and TRBJ2-3, with TRBD1 as a possible D gene (7 bases). The sample taken for sequencing was blood. The clonotype originates from a man in his sixties in good health. This chain's CDR3 is CASSPPSAGGRDTQYF. In DNA form, the CDR3 reads TGTGCCAGCAGCCCACCCAGCGCAGGGGGGAGAGATACGCAGTATTTT.